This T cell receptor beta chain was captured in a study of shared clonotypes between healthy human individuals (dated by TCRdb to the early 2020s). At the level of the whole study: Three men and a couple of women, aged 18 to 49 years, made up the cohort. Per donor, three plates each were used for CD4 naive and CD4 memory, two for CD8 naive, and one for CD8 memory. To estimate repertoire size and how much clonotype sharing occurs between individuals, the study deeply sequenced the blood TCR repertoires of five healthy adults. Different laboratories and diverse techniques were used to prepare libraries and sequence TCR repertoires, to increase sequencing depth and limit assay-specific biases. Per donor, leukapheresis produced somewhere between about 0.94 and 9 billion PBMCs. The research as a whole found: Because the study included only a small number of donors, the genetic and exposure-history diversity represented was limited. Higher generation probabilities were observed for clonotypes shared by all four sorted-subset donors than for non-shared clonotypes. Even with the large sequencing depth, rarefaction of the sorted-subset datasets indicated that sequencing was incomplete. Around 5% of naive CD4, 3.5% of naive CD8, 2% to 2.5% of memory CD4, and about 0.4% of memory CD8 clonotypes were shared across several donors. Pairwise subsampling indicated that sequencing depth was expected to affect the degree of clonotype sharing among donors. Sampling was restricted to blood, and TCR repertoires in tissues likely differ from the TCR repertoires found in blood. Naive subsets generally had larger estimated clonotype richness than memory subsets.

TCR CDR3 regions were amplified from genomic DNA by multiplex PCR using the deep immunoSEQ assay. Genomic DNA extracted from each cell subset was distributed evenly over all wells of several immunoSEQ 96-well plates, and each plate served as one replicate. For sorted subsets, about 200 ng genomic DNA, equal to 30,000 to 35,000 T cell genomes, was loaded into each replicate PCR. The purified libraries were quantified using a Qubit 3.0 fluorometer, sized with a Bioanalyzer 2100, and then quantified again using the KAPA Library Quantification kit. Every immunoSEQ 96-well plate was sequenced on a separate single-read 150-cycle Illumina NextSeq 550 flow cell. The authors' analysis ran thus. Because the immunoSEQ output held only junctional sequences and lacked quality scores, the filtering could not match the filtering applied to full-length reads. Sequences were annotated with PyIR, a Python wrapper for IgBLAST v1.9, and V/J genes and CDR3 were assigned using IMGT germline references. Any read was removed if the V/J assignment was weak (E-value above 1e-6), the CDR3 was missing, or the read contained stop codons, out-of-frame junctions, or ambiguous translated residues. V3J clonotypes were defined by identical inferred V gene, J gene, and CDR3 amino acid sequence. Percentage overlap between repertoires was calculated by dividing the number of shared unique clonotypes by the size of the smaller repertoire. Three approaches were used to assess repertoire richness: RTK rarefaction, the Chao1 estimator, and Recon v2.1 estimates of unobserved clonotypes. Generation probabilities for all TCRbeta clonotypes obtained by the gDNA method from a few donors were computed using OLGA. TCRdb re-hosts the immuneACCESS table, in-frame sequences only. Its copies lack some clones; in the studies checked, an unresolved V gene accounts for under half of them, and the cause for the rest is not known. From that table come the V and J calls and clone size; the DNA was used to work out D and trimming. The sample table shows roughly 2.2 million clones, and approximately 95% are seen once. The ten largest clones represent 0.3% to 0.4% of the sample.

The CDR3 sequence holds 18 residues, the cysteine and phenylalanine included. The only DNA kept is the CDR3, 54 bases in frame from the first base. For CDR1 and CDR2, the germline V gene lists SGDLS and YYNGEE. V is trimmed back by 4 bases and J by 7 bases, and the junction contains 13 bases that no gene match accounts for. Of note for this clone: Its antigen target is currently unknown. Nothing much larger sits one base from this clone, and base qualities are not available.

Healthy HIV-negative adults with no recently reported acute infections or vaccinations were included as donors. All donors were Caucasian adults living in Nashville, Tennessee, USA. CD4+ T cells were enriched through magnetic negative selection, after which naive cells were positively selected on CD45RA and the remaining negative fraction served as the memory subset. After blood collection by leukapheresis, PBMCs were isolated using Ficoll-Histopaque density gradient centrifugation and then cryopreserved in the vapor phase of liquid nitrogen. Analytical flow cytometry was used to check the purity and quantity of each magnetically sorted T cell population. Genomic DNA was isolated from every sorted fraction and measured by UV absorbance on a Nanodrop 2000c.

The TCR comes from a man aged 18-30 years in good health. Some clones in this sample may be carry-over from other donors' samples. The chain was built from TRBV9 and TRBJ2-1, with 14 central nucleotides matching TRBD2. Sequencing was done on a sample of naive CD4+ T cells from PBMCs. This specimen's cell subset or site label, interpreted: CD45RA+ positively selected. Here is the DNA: TGTGCCAGCAGCCCCCGGGGACTAGCGGGAGTGGGGAGAAATGAGCAGTTCTTC. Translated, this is CASSPRGLAGVGRNEQFF.